This entry describes one T cell receptor beta chain. What it binds is not known. The assay, immunoSEQ v3.0, was run at survey level. In sequencing, roughly 40,000-50,000 T-cell genomes per sample were targeted. Data came from immunoSEQ multiplex PCR; TCRdb stores just in-frame clones and leaves some out. The sample yields some 17,000 clones, around four fifths seen once. The sample comes from a study of long-term antiretroviral therapy in people with HIV. General study points: Clones with expansion before ART led the repertoire at all time points.

This specimen consisted of unsorted PBMCs, obtained roughly 2.5 years before starting antiretroviral therapy. This TCR was sampled from a woman aged 45 to 65 with HIV.

The CDR3 loop is CASSVESGINDEQFF. The CDR3 DNA reads as TGTGCCAGCAGCGTAGAATCGGGGATCAACGATGAGCAGTTCTTC. The chain carries TRBV9 and TRBJ2-1; D is possibly TRBD2 (5 bases). Trimming shortened V by 0 bases and J by 8 bases, and 15 bases separated the two germline ends. This CDR3 is 15 amino acids long. Germline V gene lookup returns CDR1 SGDLS and CDR2 YYNGEE.